The source of this TCR beta chain is a study of cytotoxic CD8 clonotypes in ibrutinib-treated CLL. About the study: Responses comprised about 25 partial and 2 complete; at median about 68 months, approximately 14 remained remitted and around 12 progressed. On average, 94,082 productive rearrangements and just over 250,000 productive templates per sample.

This clone was seen a single time. The target antigen is unknown. General observations from the study: Baseline clonality exceeded age-matched healthy donors and tracked circulating CD8+ T-cell counts.

The planned depth of sequencing spanned 1 in 200,000 to 1 in 1 million T cells. Profiling relied on immunoSEQ multiplex PCR, and the TCRdb table lists in-frame clones only, not all of them. The table records 90,000 to 150,000 clones, about 50% of them present only once. The material was PBMCs, obtained after 24 months of ibrutinib treatment. This TCR was recovered from a human donor with chronic lymphocytic leukemia.

In DNA, the CDR3 is TGTGCCAGCAGTGAGGGGGGTATCCCAGATACGCAGTATTTT. Protein sequence: CASSEGGIPDTQYF. This chain joins TRBV25-1 and TRBJ2-3, with D perhaps matching TRBD2 (6 bases). Between the trimmed V and J ends, which lost 3 bases and 4 bases, there was a span of 11 bases. The CDR3 contains 14 residues. The germline CDR1 and CDR2 sequences are MGHDK and SYGVNS.